Each of the 21 T cell receptor beta chains below was sequenced from the same sample in a study of shared clonotypes between healthy human individuals. Sequencing used immunoSEQ multiplex PCR; TCRdb keeps in-frame clones, though not all of them. The table shows about 600,000 clones, with around three quarters occurring only once. Source material: PBMCs. Every receptor here comes from a middle-aged woman in good health. Some clones in this sample may be carry-over from other donors' samples.

This clone was seen only once. This chain uses TRBV7-9 with TRBJ1-5; no clear D gene. Germline values: CDR1 SEHNR, CDR2 FQNEAQ (reference sequence). The V and J ends lost 5 bases and 6 bases respectively, with 17 bases between them. CDR3 length: 15 residues. CDR3 amino acids: CASSTAGFSGQPQHF. CDR3 nucleotide sequence: TGTGCCAGCAGCACGGCGGGATTTTCTGGTCAGCCCCAGCATTTT.

V gene TRBV27 combines with J gene TRBJ2-3; TRBD2 agrees at 10 bases. The CDR3 totals 13 residues. Germline CDR1 and CDR2: MNHEY and SMNVEV (reference sequence). V trimming: 5 bases; J trimming: 9 bases; junction bases outside the gene matches: 5. The CDR3 reads CASSPRTSGTQYF. Here the CDR3 DNA reads TGTGCCAGCAGTCCGCGGACTAGCGGCACGCAGTATTTT.

This clone was seen only a few times. The same CDR3 is also encoded by other DNA sequences in this sample. The rearrangement joins TRBV18 to TRBJ1-1; D remains ambiguous. CDR3 length equals 12 residues. The germline V gene encodes CDR1 KGHSH and CDR2 LQKENI. The V gene lost 3 bases and the J gene lost 1 base, with 3 bases spanning the gap. CDR3 protein: CASSPRNTEAFF. The CDR3 DNA reads TGTGCCAGCTCACCCCGGAACACTGAAGCTTTCTTT.

The genes are TRBV27 and TRBJ1-4; D remains unclear. The germline V gene has CDR1 MNHEY and CDR2 SMNVEV (reference sequence). Trimming took off 4 bases at V and 4 bases at J, with 7 bases between the two ends. The CDR3 length is 13 residues. In DNA form, the CDR3 reads TGTGCCAGCAGTTCAACAGATAATGAAAAACTGTTTTTT. It translates to CASSSTDNEKLFF. Drawing the rest from reference TRBV27 and TRBJ1-4, the complete variable domain is EAQVTQNPRYLITVTGKKLTVTCSQNMNHEYMSWYRQDPGLGLRQIYYSMNVEVTDKGDVPEGYKVSRKEKRNFPLILESPSPNQTSLYFCASSSTDNEKLFFGSGTQLSVL.

The chain is built from TRBV7-7 and TRBJ2-7; D assignment may be TRBD1 or TRBD2 (5 bases each). Gene TRBJ2-5 matches the end of the DNA better, so the J call may be wrong. The CDR3 spans 14 residues. CDR1 is SSHAT, CDR2 FNYEAQ, per germline (reference sequence). CDR3 nucleotides: TGTGCCAGCAGCGCGGGCAGGGACGTGGAGACCCAGTACTTC. Encoded protein: CASSAGRDVETQYF.

The chain carries TRBV21-1 and TRBJ2-3; the table assigns TRBD2, which was not confirmed against the DNA. TRBV21-1 is shown as a pseudogene. This CDR3 contains 17 residues. The CDR3 protein is CASSNRSRGLVTDTQYF. CDR3 bases: TGTGCCAGCAGCAATCGGTCCAGAGGACTAGTCACAGATACGCAGTATTTT.

The chain is built from TRBV7-2 and TRBJ2-7, with TRBD1 as a possible D gene (5 bases). Between the trimmed V and J ends, which lost 0 bases and 7 bases, there was a span of 13 bases. CDR1 is SGHTA and CDR2 is FQGNSA in the germline V gene. CDR3 length: 14 amino acids. CDR3 sequence reads: CASSLATGIGEQYF. CDR3 coding DNA: TGTGCCAGCAGCTTAGCCACAGGCATAGGGGAGCAGTACTTC.

This clone was counted ten times or more. The V gene is TRBV15, the J gene TRBJ2-6; 10 bases fit TRBD1. V was pared by 5 bases and J by 0 bases, with 4 bases of the junction left unmatched. CDR1 LNHNV and CDR2 YYDKDF come from the germline V gene (reference sequence). CDR3 size: 17 residues. In nucleotides, the CDR3 is TGTGCCACCAGCCCCGACAGGGGGCGCTCTGGGGCCAACGTCCTGACTTTC. It encodes CATSPDRGRSGANVLTF.

The chain employs TRBV28 and TRBJ2-7, with unresolved D. Germline V gives CDR1 MDHEN, CDR2 SYDVKM. V was trimmed by 5 bases and J by 0 bases, leaving 14 bases between them. The CDR3 totals 15 residues. CDR3: CASSRLLLSSYEQYF. Here the CDR3 DNA reads TGTGCCAGCAGTCGACTCCTACTTAGCTCCTACGAGCAGTACTTC.

This chain links TRBV7-3 with TRBJ2-1; 7 bases match TRBD1. Germline lookup yields CDR1 SGHTA and CDR2 FQGTGA. CDR3 length equals 18 residues. V was pared by 1 base and J by 4 bases, with 13 bases of the junction left unmatched. The CDR3 here is CASSLIPRQGLSYNEQFF. CDR3 in DNA: TGTGCCAGCAGCTTAATACCCAGACAGGGCCTTAGTTACAATGAGCAGTTCTTC. Filled out from reference TRBV7-3 and TRBJ2-1, the complete variable domain reads GAGVSQTPSNKVTEKGKYVELRCDPISGHTALYWYRQSLGQGPEFLIYFQGTGAADDSGLPNDRFFAVRPEGSVSTLKIQRTERGDSAVYLCASSLIPRQGLSYNEQFFGPGTRLTVL.

V gene TRBV28 combines with J gene TRBJ1-5, with TRBD1 as a possible D gene (6 bases). The germline V and J ends were trimmed by 5 bases and 7 bases, with 15 bases remaining between them. The CDR3 is 14 residues long. Germline CDR1 is MDHEN and CDR2 is SYDVKM. The chain's CDR3 is CASSPYLGGQPQHF. The CDR3 DNA reads as TGTGCCAGCAGTCCGTACCTCGGGGGCCAGCCCCAGCATTTT. Drawing the rest from reference TRBV28 and TRBJ1-5, the complete variable domain is DVKVTQSSRYLVKRTGEKVFLECVQDMDHENMFWYRQDPGLGLRLIYFSYDVKMKEKGDIPEGYSVSREKKERFSLILESASTNQTSMYLCASSPYLGGQPQHFGDGTRLSIL.

The rearrangement uses TRBV6-6 and TRBJ2-7, with a possible D match to TRBD2 (6 bases). This CDR3 contains 15 residues. V shed 2 bases and J shed 2 bases, with 13 bases lying between them. Per germline, CDR1 MNHNY and CDR2 SVGAGI (reference sequence). The CDR3 DNA is TGTGCCAGCAGTTACGAGAGACTAGGCCCCTACGAGCAGTACTTC. Amino acid sequence: CASSYERLGPYEQYF.

The chain carries TRBV19 and TRBJ2-5; 15 bases fit TRBD2. The CDR3 runs 17 residues. Unmatched junction bases numbered 6, after V lost 4 bases and J lost 3 bases. The V gene's germline CDR1 is LNHDA and CDR2 SQIVND (reference sequence). CDR3: CASSRGLAGGLEETQYF. In DNA, the CDR3 is TGTGCCAGTAGTAGAGGACTAGCGGGAGGGCTCGAAGAGACCCAGTACTTC.

The chain joins TRBV7-9 to TRBJ1-2; no definite D call. V was pared by 2 bases and J by 0 bases, with 7 bases between. Germline lookup yields CDR1 SEHNR and CDR2 FQNEAQ (reference sequence). The CDR3 length is 14 residues. Written as DNA, the CDR3 is TGTGCCAGCAGCTTAATGGGGACTAACTATGGCTACACCTTC. It codes for CASSLMGTNYGYTF.

A word on this clone: Other nucleotide sequences in the sample specify the same CDR3. This rearrangement joins TRBV11-3 to TRBJ1-1, with D perhaps matching TRBD1 (6 bases). V dropped 1 base and J dropped 4 bases, with 7 bases sitting between them. The CDR3 has 13 amino acids. The germline V gene encodes CDR1 SGHNT and CDR2 YENEEA. CDR3 sequence: CASSLGRGTEAFF. The CDR3 DNA is TGTGCCAGCAGCTTAGGCAGGGGCACTGAAGCTTTCTTT.

This clone was picked up a small number of times. The genes are TRBV2 and TRBJ1-2; D is perhaps TRBD1 (6 bases). The length of the CDR3 is 14 residues. Germline assignment: CDR1 SNHLY and CDR2 FYNNEI. Trimming left V 6 bases short and J 4 bases short, with 15 bases between. CDR3 sequence (DNA): TGTGCCAGCAGGGACAGACTTCTCACCTATGGCTACACCTTC. Residues: CASRDRLLTYGYTF.

V gene TRBV5-1 combines with J gene TRBJ2-3; no definite D call. V lost 4 bases to trimming and J lost 4 bases, with 13 bases between them. CDR1 is SGHRS, CDR2 YFSETQ, per germline. This CDR3 has 14 amino acids. CDR3 residues: CASSPLASSDTQYF. CDR3 coding DNA: TGCGCCAGCAGCCCCTTAGCTTCGTCAGATACGCAGTATTTT. Full variable domain (remainder filled in from reference TRBV5-1 and TRBJ2-3): KAGVTQTPRYLIKTRGQQVTLSCSPISGHRSVSWYQQTPGQGLQFLFEYFSETQRNKGNFPGRFSGRQFSNSRSEMNVSTLELGDSALYLCASSPLASSDTQYFGPGTRLTVL.

This clone has only a few counts. V usage is TRBV5-1 and J usage is TRBJ2-1; the D is unclear. The CDR3 has 14 amino acids. Trimming stripped 0 bases from V and 5 bases from J, with 9 bases between. Germline CDR1 and CDR2: SGHRS and YFSETQ. This chain's CDR3 is CASSLVSRDNEQFF. The CDR3 coding sequence is TGCGCCAGCAGCTTGGTCTCTCGGGACAATGAGCAGTTCTTC.

The rearrangement joins TRBV14 to TRBJ2-7; D gene unclear. Germline loops: CDR1 SGHDN, CDR2 FVKESK. The CDR3 loop spans 14 amino acids. The germline V and J ends were trimmed by 0 bases and 8 bases, with 14 bases remaining between them. CDR3 sequence: CASSQDLAFDKQYF. CDR3 sequence (DNA): TGTGCCAGCAGCCAAGATTTGGCTTTCGACAAGCAGTACTTC.

The chain recombines TRBV5-1 with TRBJ1-6, with a tentative D call TRBD1 (6 bases). The germline V gene has CDR1 SGHRS and CDR2 YFSETQ. This CDR3 spans 14 amino acids. V was shortened by 1 base and J by 9 bases, with 11 bases between the two germline ends. The CDR3 loop is CASSLTGLGSPLHF. CDR3 in DNA: TGCGCCAGCAGCTTGACAGGGTTAGGTTCACCCCTCCACTTT.

This chain connects TRBV5-1 to TRBJ2-5, with 8 positions matching TRBD2. Germline V lookup: CDR1 SGHRS, CDR2 YFSETQ. The CDR3 totals 14 residues. J lost 4 bases, V lost 2 bases, and 4 bases had no gene match. CDR3 in DNA: TGCGCCAGCAGCTTCGGGAGCGGGGGAGAGACCCAGTACTTC. Amino acids: CASSFGSGGETQYF.